These 10 T cell receptor beta chains originate from one sample sequenced in a study of T cells in Graves' hyperthyroidism and ophthalmopathy. RNA transcripts yielded amplified TCR beta CDR3 regions. HTBI primers were the set used in a first-round RT-PCR of the TCR CDR3. TCRdb redid the calling of the multiplex PCR reads with MiXCR, one entry per CDR3 protein. The sample contains approximately 640,000 distinct CDR3 sequences, around a sixth of which appear only once. The material sequenced was blood. These receptors were obtained from a man aged 45-65 years with Graves' hyperthyroidism.

This clonotype was counted at least ten times. The chain has TRBV20-1 and TRBJ2-1; 12 bases map to TRBD2. This CDR3 spans 14 amino acids. V lost 8 bases, J lost 9 bases, and 11 bases stayed unmatched. Germline-derived CDR1 and CDR2 are DFQATT and SNEGSKA (reference sequence). In DNA, the CDR3 is TGCAGTACAAAGGGACTAGCGGGCCGTAGTGAGCAGTTCTTC. Amino acid sequence: CSTKGLAGRSEQFF.

This clonotype was counted ten times or more. CDR3 sequence (DNA): TGTGCCAGCAGTCCCGGAACAGGGGGCACGTACACTGAAGCTTTCTTT. Translated, it gives CASSPGTGGTYTEAFF. This chain links TRBV28 with TRBJ1-1; TRBD1 matches 9 bases. V shed 5 bases and J 3 bases; nucleotides not matched to a gene: 10. In germline, CDR1 is MDHEN, CDR2 SYDVKM. This CDR3 comprises 16 residues. Full variable domain (missing parts from reference TRBV28 and TRBJ1-1): DVKVTQSSRYLVKRTGEKVFLECVQDMDHENMFWYRQDPGLGLRLIYFSYDVKMKEKGDIPEGYSVSREKKERFSLILESASTNQTSMYLCASSPGTGGTYTEAFFGQGTRLTVV.

This clonotype was counted ten times or more. V is TRBV15 and J is TRBJ2-3, with TRBD2 matching over 9 bases. This CDR3 has 17 residues. The germline V gene encodes CDR1 LNHNV and CDR2 YYDKDF (reference sequence). J gave up 2 bases and V 0 bases, and 6 bases lay outside the gene matches. CDR3 nucleotide sequence: TGTGCCACCAGCAGAGATCCTGCGGGAGGGCCCACAGATACGCAGTATTTT. Its protein is CATSRDPAGGPTDTQYF.

This clonotype was counted many times. The rearrangement joins TRBV2 to TRBJ2-5; 9 bases agree with TRBD2. The CDR3 is made up of 16 amino acids. The V and J ends lost 0 bases and 2 bases, in that order; junction bases with no gene match: 4. CDR1 and CDR2 (germline): SNHLY, FYNNEI. The CDR3 DNA reads as TGTGCCAGCAGTGAAGCCGATCTAGCGGGACAAGAGACCCAGTACTTC. Protein product: CASSEADLAGQETQYF.

This clonotype was counted a few times. J is TRBJ1-4 and V is TRBV28, with TRBD1 identical over 9 bases. The trim removed 5 bases at V and 7 bases at J, leaving 5 bases unmatched. Germline V gene lookup returns CDR1 MDHEN and CDR2 SYDVKM. The CDR3 covers 14 residues. The CDR3 coding sequence is TGTGCCAGCAGTCCCGGGACAGGGTTTGAAAAACTGTTTTTT. Its translation: CASSPGTGFEKLFF.

Only a few counts were recorded for this clonotype. The DNA of the CDR3 is TGCAGCGTAACTACCAGGTTTGAAAAACTGTTTTTT. It encodes CSVTTRFEKLFF. The rearrangement uses TRBV29-1 and TRBJ1-4, with unresolved D. CDR1 is SQVTM and CDR2 is ANQGSEA in the germline V gene. Trimming cost V 6 bases and J 7 bases, with 12 bases left between them. The CDR3 contains 12 residues. Full variable domain (missing parts from reference TRBV29-1 and TRBJ1-4): SAVISQKPSRDICQRGTSLTIQCQVDSQVTMMFWYRQQPGQSLTLIATANQGSEATYESGFVIDKFPISRPNLTFSTLTVSNMSPEDSSIYLCSVTTRFEKLFFGSGTQLSVL.

CDR3 bases: TGCAGCGTTGATCTTAACTATGGCTACACCTTC. Residues: CSVDLNYGYTF. The gene calls are TRBV29-1 and TRBJ1-2; no definite D call. Germline loops: CDR1 SQVTM, CDR2 ANQGSEA. The V end was cut by 3 bases, the J end by 1 base, with 3 bases between. The CDR3 spans 11 residues.

This clonotype was detected many times. CDR3 sequence (DNA): TGTGCCAGCAGTTTGCTGGGGAAAGCCTACAATGAGCAGTTCTTC. This gives the protein CASSLLGKAYNEQFF. The chain employs TRBV27 and TRBJ2-1, with D hard to call. In germline, CDR1 is MNHEY, CDR2 SMNVEV (reference sequence). The CDR3 is 15 amino acids. V was trimmed by 3 bases and J by 2 bases, leaving 11 bases between them.

This clonotype was picked up one time. The chain recombines TRBV11-3 with TRBJ1-1; 8 bases line up with TRBD1. The germline gives CDR1 SGHNT, CDR2 YENEEA. The V gene end was trimmed by 5 bases and the J gene end by 4 bases; junction bases not matched to a gene: 12. The CDR3 is 16 amino acids. CDR3 coding DNA: TGTGCCAGCAGCCGCGGACAGGGTCGAGGAATCACTGAAGCTTTCTTT. This encodes CASSRGQGRGITEAFF.

This clonotype was seen many times. The gene calls are TRBV6-2 or TRBV6-3 and TRBJ1-1, with a tentative D call TRBD1 (5 bases). The germline V and J ends were trimmed by 6 bases and 5 bases, with 22 bases remaining between them. CDR1 is MNHEY, CDR2 SVGEGT, per germline. The CDR3 has 16 amino acids. CDR3 sequence (DNA): TGTGCCAGCAGATCTCCGGGACTAGGGTTCGGTACTGAAGCTTTCTTT. Protein product: CASRSPGLGFGTEAFF.